The table lists the clone carrying this TCR beta chain with many counts. Its specificity is not known. This entry is derived from a study of T cell repertoires in cytomegalovirus infection. Study-wide points: The ex vivo response was dominated by HLA-C-restricted CMV-specific TCR beta clonotypes.

One entry per CDR3 protein, called by TCRdb with MiXCR from the reads. This sample carries about 280,000 distinct CDR3 sequences, 22% of them seen once, and the ten largest clones take about 21%. The input for sequencing was cultured PBMCs, taken from culture after CMV antigen stimulation. The source is a human donor in good health (CMV status not recorded). Some clones in this sample may be carry-over from other donors' samples.

As DNA, the CDR3 is TGTGCCAGCAGCAAACCCAGCAGAAATGAAAAACTGTTTTTT. Translation gives CASSKPSRNEKLFF. The chain has TRBV7-2 and TRBJ1-4, with D unresolved. V lost 5 bases and J lost 5, with 12 bases in between. Germline V gives CDR1 SGHTA, CDR2 FQGNSA. The CDR3 length is 14 residues.